What follows is one TCR beta chain and its context. Alongside a J-beta primer mix, a sample-barcoded 5' primer served in a second PCR lasting roughly 7 to 12 cycles. Via MiXCR, TCRdb re-called the 5' RACE reads, giving one row per CDR3 protein. The sample holds under 2 million distinct CDR3 sequences; almost 35% are singletons and the top ten take roughly 10%. The sample comes from a study of blood T cells in healthy people across ages. V was clipped by 2 bases and J by 6 bases; unmatched bases: 7. CDR1 and CDR2 from the germline V gene are DFQATT and SNEGSKA (reference sequence). The CDR3 length is 14 residues.

The specimen sequenced was blood. The receptor's source is a woman in her twenties or thirties in good health. The gene calls are TRBV20-1 and TRBJ1-5, with 7 bases identical to TRBD1. This CDR3 reads CSARRTGLSQPQHF. The CDR3 bases are TGCAGTGCTAGACGGACAGGCCTTAGTCAGCCCCAGCATTTT.